The 8 T cell receptor beta chains below were found in one sample sequenced in a study of shared clonotypes between healthy human individuals. Profiling relied on immunoSEQ multiplex PCR, and the TCRdb table lists in-frame clones only, not all of them. The sample has around 340,000 clones; about 73% are singletons. The sequenced sample was memory CD4+ T cells sorted from blood. Subset of the sample: CD45RA-negative fraction. The receptors come from a man under 40 in good health.

This chain joins TRBV30 and TRBJ2-1, with D tentatively TRBD1 or TRBD2 (5 bases each). The CDR3 is 12 amino acids. The V end was cut by 3 bases, the J end by 12 bases, with 15 bases between. The germline CDR1 and CDR2 sequences are GTSNPN and SVGIG (reference sequence). For the CDR3, the DNA is TGTGCCTGGAGCTACGAAGGGACGGGGCAGTTCTTC. It is translated as CAWSYEGTGQFF.

The V gene is TRBV7-2, the J gene TRBJ1-1; D gene unclear. The CDR3 is made up of 18 amino acids. The germline V gene encodes CDR1 SGHTA and CDR2 FQGNSA. V was pared by 2 bases and J by 0 bases, with 19 bases between. The CDR3 region is CASSLIGLGTGMNTEAFF. The CDR3 coding sequence is TGTGCCAGCAGCTTAATTGGCCTGGGCACGGGGATGAACACTGAAGCTTTCTTT.

The rearrangement uses TRBV7-9 and TRBJ1-1, with a tentative D call TRBD1 (6 bases). This CDR3 region has 13 residues. The germline V gene encodes CDR1 SEHNR and CDR2 FQNEAQ (reference sequence). V was trimmed by 5 bases and J by 5 bases, leaving 12 bases between them. CDR3 in DNA: TGTGCCAGCAGCCGGGTGAGGGGGACTGAAGCTTTCTTT. As protein: CASSRVRGTEAFF.

The rearrangement uses TRBV5-1 and TRBJ2-7, with 7 bases that match TRBD1. The V gene end was trimmed by 0 bases and the J gene end by 3 bases; junction bases not matched to a gene: 6. Germline CDR1 reads SGHRS; CDR2 reads YFSETQ. CDR3 length: 15 residues. CDR3 bases: TGCGCCAGCAGCTTGGAGACAGGGTCTTTCTACGAGCAGTACTTC. Protein: CASSLETGSFYEQYF.

The chain carries TRBV5-1 and TRBJ1-1; D remains unclear. Trimming removed 7 bases at V and 3 bases at J, with 16 bases between. CDR1 SGHRS and CDR2 YFSETQ come from the germline V gene. This CDR3 has 14 residues. CDR3 in amino acids: CASRLKTGDTEAFF. The CDR3, as DNA: TGCGCCAGCCGGCTTAAGACCGGGGACACTGAAGCTTTCTTT.

To note about this clone: A single base is all that separates this from a far larger clone, so a read error is likely. The chain recombines TRBV2 with TRBJ2-7; D is unclear. The CDR3 contains 11 residues. The V end lost 6 bases, the J end lost 2 bases, and 5 bases lay between the germline ends. Germline CDR1 is SNHLY and CDR2 is FYNNEI. The CDR3 coding sequence is TGTGCCAGCAGGTACACCTACGAGCAGTACTTC. It encodes CASRYTYEQYF.

The gene calls are TRBV29-1 and TRBJ2-5; D remains ambiguous. V was clipped by 4 bases and J by 1 base, with 7 bases between them. This CDR3 comprises 12 residues. The germline V gene encodes CDR1 SQVTM and CDR2 ANQGSEA. This chain's CDR3 is CSVATVQETQYF. CDR3 nucleotides: TGCAGCGTTGCAACAGTCCAAGAGACCCAGTACTTC. Based on the CDR3 plus reference TRBV29-1 and TRBJ2-5, the full variable domain is SAVISQKPSRDICQRGTSLTIQCQVDSQVTMMFWYRQQPGQSLTLIATANQGSEATYESGFVIDKFPISRPNLTFSTLTVSNMSPEDSSIYLCSVATVQETQYFGPGTRLLVL.

J is TRBJ1-2 and V is TRBV28; D call uncertain. V lost 1 base and J 8 bases, leaving 5 bases between the germline ends. Germline V CDR1 and CDR2: MDHEN, SYDVKM. This CDR3 spans 11 amino acids. The CDR3 DNA reads TGTGCCAGCAGTTTATTTCAGGGCTACACCTTC. Residues: CASSLFQGYTF.